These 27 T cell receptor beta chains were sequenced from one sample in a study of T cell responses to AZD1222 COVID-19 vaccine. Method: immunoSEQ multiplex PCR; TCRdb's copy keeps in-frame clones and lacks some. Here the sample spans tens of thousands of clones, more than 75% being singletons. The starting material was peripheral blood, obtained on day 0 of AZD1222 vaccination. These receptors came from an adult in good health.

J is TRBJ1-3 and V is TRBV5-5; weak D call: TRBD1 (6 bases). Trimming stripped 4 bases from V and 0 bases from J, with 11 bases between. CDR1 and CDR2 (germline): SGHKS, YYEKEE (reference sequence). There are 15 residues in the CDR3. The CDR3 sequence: CASSRTALSGNTIYF. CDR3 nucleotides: TGTGCCAGCAGCCGGACAGCTCTCTCTGGAAACACCATATATTTT.

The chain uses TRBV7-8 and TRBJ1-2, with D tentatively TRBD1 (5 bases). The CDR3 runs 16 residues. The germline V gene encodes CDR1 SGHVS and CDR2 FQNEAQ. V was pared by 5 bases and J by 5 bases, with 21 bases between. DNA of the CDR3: TGTGCCAGCAGCCCCGGAAGGACAACACCTCCGTATGGCTACACCTTC. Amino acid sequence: CASSPGRTTPPYGYTF.

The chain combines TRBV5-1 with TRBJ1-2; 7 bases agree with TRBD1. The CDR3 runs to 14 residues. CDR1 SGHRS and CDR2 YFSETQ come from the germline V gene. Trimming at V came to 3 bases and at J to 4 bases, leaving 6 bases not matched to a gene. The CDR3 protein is CASSSQGVAYGYTF. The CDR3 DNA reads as TGCGCCAGCAGCTCCCAGGGGGTTGCCTATGGCTACACCTTC.

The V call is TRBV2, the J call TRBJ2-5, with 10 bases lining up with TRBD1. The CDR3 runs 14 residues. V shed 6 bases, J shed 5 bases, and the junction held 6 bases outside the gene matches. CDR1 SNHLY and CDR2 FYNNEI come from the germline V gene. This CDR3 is CASRPGQGLETQYF. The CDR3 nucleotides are TGTGCCAGCAGACCGGGACAGGGGCTGGAGACCCAGTACTTC.

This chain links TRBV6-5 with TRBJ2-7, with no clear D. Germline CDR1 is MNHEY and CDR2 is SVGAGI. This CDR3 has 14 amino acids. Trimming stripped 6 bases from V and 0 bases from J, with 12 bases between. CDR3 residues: CASRSRPDSYEQYF. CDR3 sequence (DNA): TGTGCCAGCAGGAGTAGACCGGACTCCTACGAGCAGTACTTC.

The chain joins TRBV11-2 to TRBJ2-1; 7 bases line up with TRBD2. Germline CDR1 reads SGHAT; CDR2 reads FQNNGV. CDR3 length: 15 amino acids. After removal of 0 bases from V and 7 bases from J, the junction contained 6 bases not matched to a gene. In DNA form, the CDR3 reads TGTGCCAGCAGCTTAGACGGACTAGTTCGGAATGAGCAGTTCTTC. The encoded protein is CASSLDGLVRNEQFF.

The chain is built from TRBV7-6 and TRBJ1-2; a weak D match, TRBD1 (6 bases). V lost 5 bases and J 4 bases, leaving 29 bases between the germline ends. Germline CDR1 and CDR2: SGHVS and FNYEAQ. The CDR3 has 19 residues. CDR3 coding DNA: TGTGCCAGCAGCCCCCGAGGAGGGGGGGAAGACCCTACAATCTATGGCTACACCTTC. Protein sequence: CASSPRGGGEDPTIYGYTF.

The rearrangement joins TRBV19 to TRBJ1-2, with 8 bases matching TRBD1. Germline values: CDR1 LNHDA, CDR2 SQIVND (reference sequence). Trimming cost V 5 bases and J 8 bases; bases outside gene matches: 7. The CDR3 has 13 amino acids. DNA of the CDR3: TGTGCCAGTAGTTTGGACAGGGCCGTAGGCTACACCTTC. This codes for CASSLDRAVGYTF.

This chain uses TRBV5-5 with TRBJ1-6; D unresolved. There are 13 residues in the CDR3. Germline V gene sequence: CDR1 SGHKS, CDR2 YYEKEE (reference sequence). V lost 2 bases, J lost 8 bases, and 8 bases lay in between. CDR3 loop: CASSFLSDSPLHF. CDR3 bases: TGTGCCAGCAGCTTTCTATCAGATTCACCCCTCCACTTT.

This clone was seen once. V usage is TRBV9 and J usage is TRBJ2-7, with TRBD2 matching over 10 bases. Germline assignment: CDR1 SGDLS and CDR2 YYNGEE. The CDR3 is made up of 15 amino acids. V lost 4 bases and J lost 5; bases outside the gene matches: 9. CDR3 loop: CASSPTASGGHEQYF. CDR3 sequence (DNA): TGTGCCAGCAGCCCGACGGCTAGCGGGGGCCACGAGCAGTACTTC.

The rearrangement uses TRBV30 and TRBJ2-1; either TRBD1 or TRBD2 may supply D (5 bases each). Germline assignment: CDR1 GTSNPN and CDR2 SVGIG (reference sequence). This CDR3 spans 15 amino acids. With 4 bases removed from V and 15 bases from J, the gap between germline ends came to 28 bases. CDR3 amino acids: CAWTVIERISEGTFF. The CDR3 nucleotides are TGTGCCTGGACGGTAATCGAGAGGATCTCCGAAGGGACGTTCTTC. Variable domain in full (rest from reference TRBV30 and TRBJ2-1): SQTIHQWPATLVQPVGSPLSLECTVEGTSNPNLYWYRQAAGRGLQLLFYSVGIGQISSEVPQNLSASRPQDRQFILSSKKLLLSDSGFYLCAWTVIERISEGTFFGPGTRLTVL.

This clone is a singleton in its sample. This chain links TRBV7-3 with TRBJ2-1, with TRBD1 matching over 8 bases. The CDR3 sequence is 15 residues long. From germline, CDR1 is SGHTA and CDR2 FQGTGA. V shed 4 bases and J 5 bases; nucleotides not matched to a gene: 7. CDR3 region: CASSSTGVEDNEQFF. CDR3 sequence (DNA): TGTGCCAGCAGCTCGACAGGGGTAGAGGACAATGAGCAGTTCTTC.

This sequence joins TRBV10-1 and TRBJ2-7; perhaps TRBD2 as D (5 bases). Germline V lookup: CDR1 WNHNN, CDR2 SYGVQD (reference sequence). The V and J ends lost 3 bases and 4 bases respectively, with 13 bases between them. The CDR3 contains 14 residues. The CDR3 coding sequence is TGCGCCAGCAGTGACTCTCGGGAAGATTACGAGCAGTACTTC. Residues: CASSDSREDYEQYF.

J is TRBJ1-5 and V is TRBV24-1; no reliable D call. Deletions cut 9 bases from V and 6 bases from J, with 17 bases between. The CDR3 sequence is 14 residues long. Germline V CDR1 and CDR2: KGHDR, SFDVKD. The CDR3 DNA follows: TGTGCCACCCTTACACATCGGAGGTTTCAGCCCCAGCATTTT. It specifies CATLTHRRFQPQHF.

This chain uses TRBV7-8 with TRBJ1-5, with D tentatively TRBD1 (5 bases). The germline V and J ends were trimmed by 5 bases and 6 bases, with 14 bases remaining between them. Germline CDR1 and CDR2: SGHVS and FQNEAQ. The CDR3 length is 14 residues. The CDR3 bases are TGTGCCAGCAGCGCCGGGGCGACGACTCAGCCCCAGCATTTT. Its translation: CASSAGATTQPQHF.

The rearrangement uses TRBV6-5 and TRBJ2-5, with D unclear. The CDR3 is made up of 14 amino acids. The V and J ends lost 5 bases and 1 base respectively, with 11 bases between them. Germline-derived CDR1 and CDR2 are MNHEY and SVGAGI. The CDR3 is CASSPRFSQETQYF. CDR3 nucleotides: TGTGCCAGCAGTCCCCGTTTCTCCCAAGAGACCCAGTACTTC.

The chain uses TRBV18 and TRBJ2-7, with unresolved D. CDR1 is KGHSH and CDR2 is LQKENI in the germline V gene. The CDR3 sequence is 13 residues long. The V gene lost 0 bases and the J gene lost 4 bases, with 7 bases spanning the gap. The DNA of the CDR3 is TGTGCCAGCTCACCACCGGGAAATTACGAGCAGTACTTC. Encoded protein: CASSPPGNYEQYF.

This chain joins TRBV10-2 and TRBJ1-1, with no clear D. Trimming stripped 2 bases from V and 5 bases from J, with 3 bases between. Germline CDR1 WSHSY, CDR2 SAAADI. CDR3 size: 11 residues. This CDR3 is CASSEETEAFF. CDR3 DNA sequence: TGCGCCAGCAGTGAGGAGACTGAAGCTTTCTTT.

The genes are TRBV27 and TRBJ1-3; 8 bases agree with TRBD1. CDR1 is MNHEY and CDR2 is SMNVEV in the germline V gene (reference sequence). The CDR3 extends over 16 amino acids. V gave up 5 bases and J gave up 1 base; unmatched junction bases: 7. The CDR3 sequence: CASSPIYRGSGNTIYF. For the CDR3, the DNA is TGTGCCAGCAGTCCGATTTACAGGGGGTCTGGAAACACCATATATTTT.

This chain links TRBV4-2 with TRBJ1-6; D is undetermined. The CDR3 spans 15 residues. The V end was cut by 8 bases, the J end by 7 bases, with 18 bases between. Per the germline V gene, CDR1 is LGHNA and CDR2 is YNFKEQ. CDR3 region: CASAPDVGRNSPLHF. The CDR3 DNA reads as TGTGCCAGCGCTCCTGACGTAGGCAGGAATTCACCCCTCCACTTT.

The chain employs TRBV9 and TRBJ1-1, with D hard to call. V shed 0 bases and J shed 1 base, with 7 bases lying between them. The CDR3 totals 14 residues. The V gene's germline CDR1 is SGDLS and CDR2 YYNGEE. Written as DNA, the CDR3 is TGTGCCAGCAGCGTAGACGTGGGGAACACTGAAGCTTTCTTT. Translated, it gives CASSVDVGNTEAFF.

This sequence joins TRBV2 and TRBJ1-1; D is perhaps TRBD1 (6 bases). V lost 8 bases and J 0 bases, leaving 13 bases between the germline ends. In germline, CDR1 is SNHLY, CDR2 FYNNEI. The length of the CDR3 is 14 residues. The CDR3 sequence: CASFRTAMNTEAFF. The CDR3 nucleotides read TGTGCCAGCTTTAGGACAGCCATGAACACTGAAGCTTTCTTT.

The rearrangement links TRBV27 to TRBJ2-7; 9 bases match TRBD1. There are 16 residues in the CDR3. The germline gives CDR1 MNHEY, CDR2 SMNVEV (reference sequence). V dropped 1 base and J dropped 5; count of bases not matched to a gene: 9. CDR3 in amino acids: CASSLLGRDRENEQYF. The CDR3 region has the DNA TGTGCCAGCAGTTTATTGGGCCGGGACAGGGAAAACGAGCAGTACTTC.

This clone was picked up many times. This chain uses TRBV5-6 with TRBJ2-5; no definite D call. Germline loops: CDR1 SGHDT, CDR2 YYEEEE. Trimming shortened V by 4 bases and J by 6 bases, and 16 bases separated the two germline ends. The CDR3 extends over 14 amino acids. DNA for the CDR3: TGTGCCAGCAGCACCGGACGGGCTGTGCAGACCCAGTACTTC. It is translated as CASSTGRAVQTQYF.

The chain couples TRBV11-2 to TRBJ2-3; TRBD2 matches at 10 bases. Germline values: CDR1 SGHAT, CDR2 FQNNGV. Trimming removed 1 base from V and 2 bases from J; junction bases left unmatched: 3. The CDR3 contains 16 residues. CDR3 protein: CASSLGTSGLTDTQYF. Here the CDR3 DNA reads TGTGCCAGCAGCTTAGGGACTAGCGGCCTCACAGATACGCAGTATTTT.

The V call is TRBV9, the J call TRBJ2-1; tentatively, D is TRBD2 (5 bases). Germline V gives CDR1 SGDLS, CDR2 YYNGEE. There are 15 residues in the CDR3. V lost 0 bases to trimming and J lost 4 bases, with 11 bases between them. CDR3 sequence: CASSVDGITYNEQFF. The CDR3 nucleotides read TGTGCCAGCAGCGTAGACGGGATAACTTACAATGAGCAGTTCTTC. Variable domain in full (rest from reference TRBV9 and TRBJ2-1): DSGVTQTPKHLITATGQRVTLRCSPRSGDLSVYWYQQSLDQGLQFLIQYYNGEERAKGNILERFSAQQFPDLHSELNLSSLELGDSALYFCASSVDGITYNEQFFGPGTRLTVL.

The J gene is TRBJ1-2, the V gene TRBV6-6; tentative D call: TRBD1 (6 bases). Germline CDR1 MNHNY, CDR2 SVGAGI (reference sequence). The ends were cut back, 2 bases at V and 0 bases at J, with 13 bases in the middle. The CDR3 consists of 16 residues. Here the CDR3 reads CASSYENRATNYGYTF. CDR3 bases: TGTGCCAGCAGTTACGAGAACAGGGCGACTAACTATGGCTACACCTTC.